A single sample gave rise to the 29 T cell receptor beta chains below, sequenced in a study of shared clonotypes between healthy human individuals. Some clones are missing from TCRdb's copy, which holds only in-frame ones; the method was immunoSEQ multiplex PCR. The sample has some 89,000 clones, 65% to 70% seen once. The sequencing input was memory CD8+ T cells sorted from blood. The sample's subset: CD45RO+ cells pooled with CCR7-negative TemRA cells. These TCRs come from a man aged 25-40 years in good health.

This clone showed up just a few times. The rearrangement uses TRBV9 and TRBJ2-2, with D unresolved. CDR3 length: 15 residues. Germline loops: CDR1 SGDLS, CDR2 YYNGEE. With 0 bases removed from V and 3 bases from J, the gap between germline ends came to 9 bases. CDR3 sequence reads: CASSVEATYTGELFF. In nucleotides, the CDR3 is TGTGCCAGCAGCGTAGAGGCTACCTACACCGGGGAGCTGTTTTTT. The whole variable domain, remainder taken from reference TRBV9 and TRBJ2-2, is DSGVTQTPKHLITATGQRVTLRCSPRSGDLSVYWYQQSLDQGLQFLIQYYNGEERAKGNILERFSAQQFPDLHSELNLSSLELGDSALYFCASSVEATYTGELFFGEGSRLTVL.

This clone was seen many times. The chain combines TRBV19 with TRBJ2-1; D may match TRBD1 or TRBD2 (5 bases each). Germline loops: CDR1 LNHDA, CDR2 SQIVND (reference sequence). This CDR3 has 15 amino acids. Trimming removed 3 bases from V and 3 bases from J, with 12 bases in between. The CDR3 region is CASSIWGSLYNEQFF. The CDR3 nucleotides read TGTGCCAGTAGTATTTGGGGGAGCCTCTACAATGAGCAGTTCTTC. Filled out from reference TRBV19 and TRBJ2-1, the complete variable domain reads DGGITQSPKYLFRKEGQNVTLSCEQNLNHDAMYWYRQDPGQGLRLIYYSQIVNDFQKGDIAEGYSVSREKKESFPLTVTSAQKNPTAFYLCASSIWGSLYNEQFFGPGTRLTVL.

The V and J genes are TRBV2 and TRBJ1-5; no clear D gene. V lost 3 bases and J 3 bases, leaving 3 bases between the germline ends. Germline V CDR1 and CDR2: SNHLY, FYNNEI. The CDR3 contains 12 residues. The CDR3 is CASSEANQPQHF. CDR3 sequence (DNA): TGTGCCAGCAGTGAGGCCAATCAGCCCCAGCATTTT.

CDR3: CASSPGRATYEQYF. The DNA for the CDR3 is TGTGCCAGCAGCCCCGGGCGGGCTACCTACGAGCAGTACTTC. V is TRBV27 and J is TRBJ2-7, with a tentative D call TRBD2 (5 bases). Trimming pared 6 bases from V and 2 bases from J, leaving 14 bases between. The CDR3 is 14 amino acids. Germline V gene sequence: CDR1 MNHEY, CDR2 SMNVEV (reference sequence).

Here the CDR3 reads CASSPGFWTGYLETQYF. CDR3 bases: TGTGCCAGTAGTCCTGGGTTTTGGACAGGGTATTTAGAGACCCAGTACTTC. The V call is TRBV19, the J call TRBJ2-5; 8 bases are shared with TRBD1. Losses at the gene ends were 5 bases for V and 4 bases for J; bases not matched to a gene: 15. This CDR3 is 17 amino acids long. Germline-derived CDR1 and CDR2 are LNHDA and SQIVND (reference sequence).

V is TRBV28 and J is TRBJ1-2; 9 bases match TRBD1. V lost 3 bases and J lost 2; bases outside the gene matches: 7. Germline assignment: CDR1 MDHEN and CDR2 SYDVKM. The CDR3 runs 16 residues. The CDR3 bases are TGTGCCAGCAGTTTCTCTTCGACAGGGGGAAACTATGGCTACACCTTC. Protein product: CASSFSSTGGNYGYTF.

CDR3: CATTNRQGYQPQHF. The CDR3, as DNA: TGTGCCACCACTAACAGACAGGGTTATCAGCCCCAGCATTTT. The chain employs TRBV6-4 and TRBJ1-5; 7 bases fit TRBD1. This CDR3 is built from 14 residues. In germline, CDR1 is MRHNA, CDR2 SNTAGT. Trimming took 10 bases from V and 5 from J; bases not matched to a gene: 11.

This chain joins TRBV6-5 and TRBJ2-5; D gene uncertain. The germline CDR1 and CDR2 sequences are MNHEY and SVGAGI. CDR3 length: 14 residues. V was clipped by 5 bases and J by 0 bases, with 10 bases between them. The CDR3 sequence is CASSRTLYQETQYF. The CDR3 DNA follows: TGTGCCAGCAGTCGGACCCTGTACCAAGAGACCCAGTACTTC.

J is TRBJ2-7 and V is TRBV7-9; 9 bases fit TRBD2. The CDR3 loop spans 15 amino acids. V was clipped by 5 bases and J by 5 bases; unmatched bases: 10. Per the germline V gene, CDR1 is SEHNR and CDR2 is FQNEAQ (reference sequence). CDR3 DNA: TGTGCCAGCAGCGCTAGCGGGAAACAGTTCCACGAGCAGTACTTC. As protein: CASSASGKQFHEQYF.

This clone was found once. The CDR3 sequence: CASRHRDYAEGELFF. The CDR3, as DNA: TGTGCCAGCAGGCACCGGGACTATGCTGAGGGGGAGCTGTTTTTT. This chain connects TRBV6-1 to TRBJ2-2, with 7 positions matching TRBD2. V lost 6 bases, J lost 8 bases, and 12 bases stayed unmatched. The CDR3 covers 15 residues. Germline V lookup: CDR1 MNHNS, CDR2 SASEGT.

The rearrangement joins TRBV27 to TRBJ2-1, with 9 bases lining up with TRBD2. CDR3 size: 15 residues. V dropped 3 bases and J dropped 10; count of bases not matched to a gene: 10. CDR1 and CDR2 from the germline V gene are MNHEY and SMNVEV (reference sequence). DNA for the CDR3: TGTGCCAGCAGTTTGCGGCTAGCGGGATCGAACGAGCAGTTCTTC. It yields the protein CASSLRLAGSNEQFF.

This clone showed up just a few times. In nucleotides, the CDR3 is TGTGCCAGCAGCTTAGCTGGGTTTGGTAAGCCCCAGCATTTT. It codes for CASSLAGFGKPQHF. The chain couples TRBV7-9 to TRBJ1-5; D call uncertain. V lost 0 bases to trimming and J lost 8 bases, with 11 bases between them. From germline, CDR1 is SEHNR and CDR2 FQNEAQ (reference sequence). The CDR3 is 14 amino acids.

This chain connects TRBV6-5 to TRBJ1-1; unclear D gene. V was shortened by 5 bases and J by 6 bases, with 10 bases between the two germline ends. The germline CDR1 and CDR2 sequences are MNHEY and SVGAGI. The CDR3 extends over 12 amino acids. The chain's CDR3 is CASSKFGAEAFF. As DNA, the CDR3 is TGTGCCAGCAGTAAATTCGGAGCTGAAGCTTTCTTT.

The chain has TRBV7-8 and TRBJ2-3, with 13 positions matching TRBD2. The ends lost 5 bases at V and 5 bases at J; junction bases unmatched: 7. Germline V gives CDR1 SGHVS, CDR2 FQNEAQ. There are 16 residues in the CDR3. CDR3 DNA sequence: TGTGCCAGCAGCAGGGGACTAGCGGGATACGGAGATACGCAGTATTTT. Amino acids: CASSRGLAGYGDTQYF.

Only a few counts were recorded for this clone. The chain combines TRBV7-2 with TRBJ2-5, with D perhaps TRBD1 or TRBD2 (6 bases each). V lost 4 bases and J lost 2, with 14 bases in between. The germline V gene has CDR1 SGHTA and CDR2 FQGNSA. CDR3 size: 15 residues. CDR3 sequence reads: CASSSPQGRQETQYF. The CDR3 coding sequence is TGTGCCAGCAGCTCACCCCAGGGGAGGCAAGAGACCCAGTACTTC.

The rearrangement links TRBV4-3 to TRBJ2-7, with D possibly TRBD1 on 6 matching bases. The CDR3 is 14 amino acids. Trimming took off 1 base at V and 2 bases at J, with 9 bases between the two ends. The germline V gene encodes CDR1 LGHNA and CDR2 YSLEER. The CDR3 region is CASSQVQGPYEQYF. Written as DNA, the CDR3 is TGCGCCAGCAGCCAAGTCCAGGGGCCCTACGAGCAGTACTTC.

On this clone: Other nucleotide sequences from this sample produce the same CDR3. V usage is TRBV29-1 and J usage is TRBJ2-1, with 14 bases identical to TRBD2. After removal of 3 bases from V and 9 bases from J, the junction contained 4 bases not matched to a gene. Germline V lookup: CDR1 SQVTM, CDR2 ANQGSEA. The CDR3 totals 14 residues. Here the CDR3 DNA reads TGCAGCGTTGAGGGACTAGCGGGAGAGGGTGAGCAGTTCTTC. It encodes CSVEGLAGEGEQFF.

The genes are TRBV20-1 and TRBJ1-2; D remains unclear. There are 10 residues in the CDR3. Per germline, CDR1 DFQATT and CDR2 SNEGSKA (reference sequence). The CDR3 protein is CIPWSAGYTF. In nucleotides, the CDR3 is TGCATCCCATGGTCCGCGGGCTACACCTTC.

The chain links TRBV7-9 to TRBJ2-1, with 10 nucleotides matching TRBD2. The ends lost 5 bases at V and 9 bases at J; junction bases unmatched: 13. CDR1 SEHNR and CDR2 FQNEAQ come from the germline V gene (reference sequence). This CDR3 has 16 residues. CDR3 loop: CASSITAGGPYSEQFF. Written as DNA, the CDR3 is TGTGCCAGCAGCATCACAGCGGGAGGGCCCTATAGTGAGCAGTTCTTC.

In its sample, this clone was seen once. The chain recombines TRBV28 with TRBJ2-6; the D is unclear. Trimming removed 3 bases from V and 1 base from J, with 4 bases in between. In germline, CDR1 is MDHEN, CDR2 SYDVKM. The CDR3 covers 14 residues. In DNA form, the CDR3 reads TGTGCCAGCAGTTTCCAGTCTGGGGCCAACGTCCTGACTTTC. It translates to CASSFQSGANVLTF.

The chain recombines TRBV7-2 with TRBJ2-3, with D unresolved. CDR1 SGHTA and CDR2 FQGNSA come from the germline V gene. The CDR3 consists of 15 residues. V lost 5 bases and J lost 0, with 12 bases in between. The CDR3 loop is CASSPGLVSTDTQYF. The CDR3 coding sequence is TGTGCCAGCAGCCCCGGCCTCGTAAGCACAGATACGCAGTATTTT. Filled out from reference TRBV7-2 and TRBJ2-3, the complete variable domain reads GAGVSQSPSNKVTEKGKDVELRCDPISGHTALYWYRQSLGQGLEFLIYFQGNSAPDKSGLPSDRFSAERTGGSVSTLTIQRTQQEDSAVYLCASSPGLVSTDTQYFGPGTRLTVL.

J is TRBJ2-1 and V is TRBV5-1; 10 positions match TRBD2. This CDR3 contains 16 residues. Germline V gene data show CDR1 as SGHRS and CDR2 as YFSETQ. V lost 3 bases, J lost 7 bases, and 10 bases stayed unmatched. The CDR3 sequence is CASSYPAGGPQNEQFF. CDR3 nucleotides: TGCGCCAGCAGCTATCCAGCGGGAGGGCCACAAAATGAGCAGTTCTTC.

This clone was seen a few times. The chain combines TRBV7-3 with TRBJ1-1, with D unresolved. Trimming shortened V by 10 bases and J by 0 bases, and 15 bases separated the two germline ends. The CDR3 runs 14 residues. The germline CDR1 and CDR2 sequences are SGHTA and FQGTGA. The CDR3 DNA is TGTGCCACTTCGAGGGAGGGATTGAACACTGAAGCTTTCTTT. Translated, it gives CATSREGLNTEAFF.

This clone showed up just a few times. The chain combines TRBV28 with TRBJ2-1; TRBD1 matches at 7 bases. The CDR3 loop spans 14 amino acids. V shed 5 bases, J shed 8 bases, and the junction held 9 bases outside the gene matches. Germline-derived CDR1 and CDR2 are MDHEN and SYDVKM. The CDR3 reads CASSPTGTADEQFF. The CDR3 DNA follows: TGTGCCAGCAGTCCAACCGGGACAGCAGATGAGCAGTTCTTC.

This chain connects TRBV6-6 to TRBJ2-1; TRBD2 aligns across 9 bases. The length of the CDR3 is 14 residues. Looked up from germline, CDR1 is MNHNY and CDR2 is SVGAGI (reference sequence). V lost 10 bases to trimming and J lost 3 bases; unmatched junction nucleotides: 7. CDR3: CATTGTSNYNEQFF. CDR3 nucleotide sequence: TGTGCCACCACCGGGACTAGCAACTACAATGAGCAGTTCTTC.

This chain links TRBV11-2 with TRBJ1-1, with D possibly matching TRBD1 (6 bases). Trimming took 0 bases from V and 6 from J, leaving 8 bases between them. Per germline, CDR1 SGHAT and CDR2 FQNNGV. The CDR3 consists of 13 residues. Here the CDR3 reads CASSLEWTAEAFF. DNA for the CDR3: TGTGCCAGCAGCTTAGAATGGACAGCTGAAGCTTTCTTT.

The chain joins TRBV7-6 to TRBJ1-5, with TRBD1 matching over 11 bases. CDR3 length: 14 residues. From germline, CDR1 is SGHVS and CDR2 FNYEAQ. V gave up 10 bases and J gave up 6 bases; unmatched junction bases: 8. CDR3 DNA: TGTGCCACAACCGCCGGACAGGGGGCTCAGCCCCAGCATTTT. Translation gives CATTAGQGAQPQHF.

This clone was recorded many times. V is TRBV5-5 and J is TRBJ2-7; 8 bases map to TRBD2. The CDR3 spans 14 residues. The V gene end was trimmed by 2 bases and the J gene end by 3 bases; junction bases not matched to a gene: 4. Germline CDR1 SGHKS, CDR2 YYEKEE (reference sequence). CDR3 DNA: TGTGCCAGCAGCTTTACGAGCGGGAGCTACGAGCAGTACTTC. Translating it yields CASSFTSGSYEQYF.

As concerns this clone: At the DNA level, this CDR3 is encoded by other sequences in the same sample as well. J is TRBJ2-7 and V is TRBV27; D gene unclear. Deletions cut 2 bases from V and 4 bases from J, with 6 bases between. CDR3 length: 12 amino acids. Germline-derived CDR1 and CDR2 are MNHEY and SMNVEV (reference sequence). In DNA form, the CDR3 reads TGTGCCAGCAGTTTACAAGGGTACGAGCAGTACTTC. Translation: CASSLQGYEQYF.